The entry that follows covers one T cell receptor (beta chain) sequence. What antigen it recognizes has not been identified. No much larger clonotype is one base removed from it; base qualities were not supplied. This entry is derived from a study of early stage breast cancer tumors (dated by TCRdb to about 2017). Notes on the research overall: Of the 15 to 20 invasive breast tumors, some twelve were found to be estrogen receptor-positive, progesterone receptor-positive and HER2-negative. The samples as a whole yielded approximately 2,800,000 detected templates, corresponding to over a million unique clonotypes. Of the roughly twelve ER+/PR+/HER2- tumors, eight were classified as invasive ductal carcinomas and four as invasive lobular carcinomas. A read coverage of roughly 10-fold per sample was achieved on average. What the research found in general, with its limitations: Bulk genomic DNA sequencing of unsorted cells missed chain pairing and functional markers such as CD4, CD8 and FOXP3. Enriched TCRB sequences shared across patients were found to be mostly commonly generated sequences that were unlikely to play an important role in the tumor microenvironment. Repertoires from blood and normal breast were more alike than repertoires from blood and tumor, and in about 90% of the 16 patients, comparing each tissue with blood separated tumor from normal. Tumors showed around 2.5-fold higher T cell density and higher clonality than adjacent normal breast tissue. Because the cohort was small, analysis by tumor subtype was not possible.

V and J lose 5 bases and 6 bases, and a span of 14 bases separates them. Looking up the germline V gene (reference sequence) yields CDR1 SGHNT and CDR2 YYREEE. The CDR3 runs 13 amino acids, cysteine and phenylalanine included. The entry retains the CDR3 DNA only, 39 bases that are in frame from base 1. The study profiled bulk TCR beta-chain repertoires in matched peripheral blood, tumor and adjacent normal breast tissue taken from fewer than 20 patients with early-stage breast cancer. Before surgery, 5-10 mL of whole blood was collected into EDTA tubes and then processed within 2 hours. Peripheral blood mononuclear cells were isolated by Ficoll-Paque centrifugation in SepMate-50 tubes. PBMCs were cryopreserved in around 90% FBS with around 10% DMSO in aliquots of roughly 1.9 to 4.5 million cells and stored in liquid nitrogen. The Qiagen AllPrep DNA/RNA Mini kit was used for genomic DNA extraction.

Every sample was amplified as two independent genomic DNA replicates, using 0.4 to 0.5 ug for blood and around 1.5 ug for tumor or normal breast. Following the manufacturer's instructions, the ImmunoSeq Intro kit was used to carry out TCRB sequencing on genomic DNA. For absolute quantification, the roughly 28-cycle multiplex PCR included proprietary primers along with spike-in control sequences. An 87-bp fragment spanning the CDR3 and flanking V and J genes was sequenced with single-end 150-bp reads. Each lane of an Illumina MiSeq running version 3.0 chemistry carried seven multiplexed samples, with two replicates apiece. Concerning the study's data processing: Raw data were processed with the vendor's proprietary pipeline, and both replicates were merged into a single result per sample. Productive rearrangements sharing the V-gene family, CDR3 amino acid sequence and J-gene segment were defined as clonotypes. Clonality was calculated as 1 minus the normalized Shannon entropy (Pielou evenness) of TCRB abundances. T cell density was estimated as total templates divided by the number of input cells, with the number of input cells inferred from the DNA input amount. Recon was used with default parameters to estimate total repertoire diversity and clonality. A clonotype was considered tumor-enriched if its abundance in tumor exceeded 0.1% and was at least 32-fold higher than its abundance in normal breast. What TCRdb holds here is the immuneACCESS table cut down to in-frame rearrangements. Part of the clones is not present; checked against another copy, under half of the missing clones reflect an unresolved V gene, and the others are unexplained. The DNA gave D and trimming, while V, J and clone size come from that table. The sample includes tens of thousands of clones, with roughly 84% observed a single time. The top ten clones comprise 3.5% of the sample.

This sequence uses TRBV5-4 and TRBJ1-1; a confident D gene designation cannot be given. Sequencing used blood. This sequence originates from a person aged 55 to 75 with breast cancer. The CDR3 has the sequence CASSSLEYAEAFF. The bases are TGTGCCAGCAGTTCGTTGGAATACGCTGAAGCTTTCTTT.